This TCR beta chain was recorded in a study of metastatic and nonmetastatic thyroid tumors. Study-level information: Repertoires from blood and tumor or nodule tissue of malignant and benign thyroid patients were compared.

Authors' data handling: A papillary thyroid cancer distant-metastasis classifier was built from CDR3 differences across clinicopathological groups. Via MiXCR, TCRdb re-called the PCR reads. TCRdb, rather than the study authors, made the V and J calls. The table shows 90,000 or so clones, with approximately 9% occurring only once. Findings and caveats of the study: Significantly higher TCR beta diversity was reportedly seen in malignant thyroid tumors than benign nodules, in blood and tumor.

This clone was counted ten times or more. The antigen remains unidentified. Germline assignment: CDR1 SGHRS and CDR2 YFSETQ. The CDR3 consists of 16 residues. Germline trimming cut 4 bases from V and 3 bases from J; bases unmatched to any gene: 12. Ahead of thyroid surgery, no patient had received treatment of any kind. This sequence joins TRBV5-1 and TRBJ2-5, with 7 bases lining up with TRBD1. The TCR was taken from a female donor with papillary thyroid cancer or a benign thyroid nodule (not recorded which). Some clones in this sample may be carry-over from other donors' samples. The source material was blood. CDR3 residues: CASSLYGPGQKETQYF. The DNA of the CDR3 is TGCGCCAGCAGCCTGTATGGACCGGGACAGAAAGAGACCCAGTACTTC.